These 6 T cell receptor beta chains came from one sample sequenced in a study of T cells after yellow fever vaccination (dated by TCRdb to about 2019). The library was generated by 5' RACE. Sequencing relied on an Illumina HiSeq 2500. TCRdb itself trimmed the public reads at Q25 with fastp, ran MiXCR and retained productive beta chains. Identical CDR3 proteins give one entry, which carries the most common genes and DNA. The sample profile shows approximately 110,000 distinct CDR3 sequences; about 7.4% of them were found once. Of the sample, nearly 2.5% falls within the top ten clones. Sample treatment or condition, as interpreted from the label and publication: live attenuated yellow fever vaccine strain. The material was CD4+ T cells sorted from PBMCs, obtained roughly 10 days after the first yellow fever vaccination. The receptors derive from a man between 18 and 29 years old who received the YFV17D yellow fever vaccine.

This clonotype was recorded many times. The gene calls are TRBV6-1 and TRBJ2-1; TRBD1 matches at 10 bases. Germline CDR1 reads MNHNS; CDR2 reads SASEGT. The CDR3 contains 14 residues. The CDR3 coding sequence is TGTGCTCTTAAGTCGGGACAGGGGACAGGTGAGCAGTTCTTC. It yields the protein CALKSGQGTGEQFF.

Ten or more counts support this clonotype. This chain uses TRBV9 with TRBJ2-6, with D maybe TRBD2 (5 bases). CDR1 and CDR2 (germline): SGDLS, YYNGEE. Trimming cost V 0 bases and J 0 bases, with 13 bases left between them. This CDR3 region has 18 residues. The CDR3 here is CASSVGGGAPSGANVLTF. CDR3 in DNA: TGTGCCAGCAGCGTAGGTGGAGGCGCCCCCTCTGGGGCCAACGTCCTGACTTTC.

This clonotype was seen many times. The chain couples TRBV4-2 to TRBJ2-1, with 10 bases that match TRBD2. The length of the CDR3 is 16 residues. The V gene end was trimmed by 0 bases and the J gene end by 9 bases; junction bases not matched to a gene: 8. CDR1 is LGHNA, CDR2 YNFKEQ, per germline. CDR3 DNA: TGTGCCAGCAGCCAAGATAGGAGCGGGGGGGCCTTTGAGCAGTTCTTC. Translated, it gives CASSQDRSGGAFEQFF.

This clonotype turned up a few times. The rearrangement joins TRBV5-1 to TRBJ1-4, with unresolved D. This CDR3 is built from 16 residues. Germline V gene lookup returns CDR1 SGHRS and CDR2 YFSETQ. Trimming pared 0 bases from V and 8 bases from J, leaving 17 bases between. The CDR3, as DNA: TGCGCCAGCAGCTTGGATCCCGCGGGATTTGGGGAAAAACTGTTTTTT. Translated, it gives CASSLDPAGFGEKLFF.

In this sample, this clonotype turned up many times. V and J are TRBV20-1 and TRBJ1-6; D is uncertain. Per germline, CDR1 DFQATT and CDR2 SNEGSKA (reference sequence). This CDR3 region has 11 residues. V lost 6 bases, J lost 7 bases, and 7 bases lay in between. CDR3 protein: CSASRNSPLHF. CDR3 nucleotide sequence: TGCAGTGCCTCGAGAAATTCACCCCTCCACTTT.

This clonotype was seen many times. The chain has TRBV7-9 and TRBJ2-5; D is unclear. The CDR3 runs to 13 residues. V shed 3 bases and J shed 2 bases, with 7 bases lying between them. Germline assignment: CDR1 SEHNR and CDR2 FQNEAQ (reference sequence). The CDR3 DNA is TGTGCCAGCAGCTTGGGCAGACAAGAGACCCAGTACTTC. This codes for CASSLGRQETQYF.